The 17 T cell receptor beta chains presented below share a single source sample, sequenced in a study of human T cells and chemical hapten exposure. TCRdb called the RACE reads again in MiXCR, with one record for every CDR3 protein. Of roughly 200,000 distinct CDR3 sequences listed, approximately 20% are singletons. The sample's time point: patch test 1, 2 weeks after DPC sensitization. Treatment specified: therapeutic diphenylcyclopropenone sensitization with weekly scalp DPC. Source: whole blood, taken in connection with sensitization to the hapten diphenylcyclopropenone (DPC). Receptors were obtained from a woman aged 50 to 65 with alopecia areata. Some clones in this sample may be carry-over from other donors' samples.

This clonotype appeared a few times. The V call is TRBV10-2, the J call TRBJ2-5; D assignment may be TRBD1 or TRBD2 (5 bases each). CDR1 and CDR2 (germline): WSHSY, SAAADI. The CDR3 is made up of 15 amino acids. V was shortened by 4 bases and J by 5 bases, with 17 bases between the two germline ends. CDR3 amino acids: CASSGWGDWGETQYF. CDR3 nucleotides: TGCGCCAGCAGTGGCTGGGGCGACTGGGGGGAGACCCAGTACTTC.

V usage is TRBV6-5 and J usage is TRBJ1-1; D call uncertain. V lost 0 bases, J lost 7 bases, and 6 bases lay in between. The CDR3 totals 12 residues. Germline V gives CDR1 MNHEY, CDR2 SVGAGI. The CDR3 reads CASSYSGIEAFF. In DNA form, the CDR3 reads TGTGCCAGCAGTTACTCGGGGATTGAAGCTTTCTTT.

The rearrangement links TRBV5-1 to TRBJ1-2; the D is unclear. Per the germline V gene, CDR1 is SGHRS and CDR2 is YFSETQ. Between the trimmed V and J ends, which lost 4 bases and 4 bases, there was a span of 11 bases. This CDR3 region has 13 residues. The CDR3 reads CASSTDGLYGYTF. The CDR3 coding sequence is TGCGCCAGCAGCACGGACGGACTCTATGGCTACACCTTC.

In its sample, this clonotype was seen a few times. The rearrangement joins TRBV29-1 to TRBJ2-2, with D possibly TRBD2 on 5 matching bases. The CDR3 spans 13 residues. In germline, CDR1 is SQVTM, CDR2 ANQGSEA. V lost 5 bases, J lost 0 bases, and 7 bases lay in between. CDR3 in amino acids: CSVRTPNTGELFF. The DNA of the CDR3 is TGCAGCGTTCGGACTCCGAACACCGGGGAGCTGTTTTTT.

The rearrangement joins TRBV29-1 to TRBJ2-1; D might be TRBD1 (6 bases). Per the germline V gene, CDR1 is SQVTM and CDR2 is ANQGSEA. V was trimmed by 4 bases and J by 15 bases, leaving 13 bases between them. CDR3 length: 10 residues. The CDR3 DNA follows: TGCAGCGTTGTTGGGGGCAGGGCGTTCTTC. Translating it yields CSVVGGRAFF.

This clonotype was counted a few times. The chain joins TRBV4-2 to TRBJ2-2, with 12 bases matching TRBD2. This CDR3 is built from 21 residues. Germline assignment: CDR1 LGHNA and CDR2 YNFKEQ. V shed 1 base, J shed 0 bases, and the junction held 12 bases outside the gene matches. The CDR3 here is CASSQGSLAGGPYPNTGELFF. Written as DNA, the CDR3 is TGTGCCAGCAGCCAAGGGTCCCTAGCGGGAGGGCCATACCCGAACACCGGGGAGCTGTTTTTT.

This chain joins TRBV4-2 and TRBJ2-2; D gene uncertain. V was cut by 3 bases and J by 4 bases, with 12 bases left in between. The CDR3 has 15 residues. The germline V gene has CDR1 LGHNA and CDR2 YNFKEQ. The CDR3 DNA reads TGTGCCAGCAGCCACATAAAGGGTGGCACCGGGGAGCTGTTTTTT. It codes for CASSHIKGGTGELFF.

This sequence joins TRBV5-4 and TRBJ2-2; the D gene is possibly TRBD2 (5 bases). CDR1 and CDR2 (germline): SGHNT, YYREEE (reference sequence). V lost 0 bases and J 3 bases, leaving 12 bases between the germline ends. This CDR3 has 16 amino acids. The CDR3 reads CASSLDGVEDTGELFF. The DNA for the CDR3 is TGTGCCAGCAGCTTGGACGGGGTAGAGGACACCGGGGAGCTGTTTTTT.

The V call is TRBV30, the J call TRBJ2-1; D possibly corresponds to TRBD2 (6 bases). Trimming took 4 bases from V and 9 from J, leaving 13 bases between them. The CDR3 spans 12 residues. Germline CDR1 reads GTSNPN; CDR2 reads SVGIG (reference sequence). CDR3 region: CAWTLPGSEQFF. The CDR3 nucleotides read TGTGCCTGGACCCTACCCGGGAGTGAGCAGTTCTTC. The full variable domain, rest sourced from reference TRBV30 and TRBJ2-1, is SQTIHQWPATLVQPVGSPLSLECTVEGTSNPNLYWYRQAAGRGLQLLFYSVGIGQISSEVPQNLSASRPQDRQFILSSKKLLLSDSGFYLCAWTLPGSEQFFGPGTRLTVL.

J is TRBJ2-1 and V is TRBV12-3 or TRBV12-4, with 12 bases that match TRBD2. V lost 6 bases and J lost 6; bases outside the gene matches: 3. The CDR3 contains 14 residues. The CDR3 region has the DNA TGTGCCAGCAGGGGACTAGCGGGCGTCAATGAGCAGTTCTTC. This encodes CASRGLAGVNEQFF.

This clonotype occurred a few times. The V and J genes are TRBV20-1 and TRBJ1-5; a weak D match, TRBD1 (6 bases). This CDR3 contains 14 residues. Per the germline V gene, CDR1 is DFQATT and CDR2 is SNEGSKA (reference sequence). V lost 6 bases, J lost 3 bases, and 15 bases lay in between. The CDR3 DNA follows: TGCAGTGCCCAAAGAGGGGGTGCCAATCAGCCCCAGCATTTT. Protein: CSAQRGGANQPQHF.

This clonotype has at least ten counts. The chain links TRBV11-2 to TRBJ2-4; maybe TRBD2 (5 bases). Germline lookup yields CDR1 SGHAT and CDR2 FQNNGV. This CDR3 has 15 residues. Trimming stripped 3 bases from V and 9 bases from J, with 18 bases between. The CDR3 DNA sequence: TGTGCCAGCAGCTTTGACCGTTGGCGCGAGGGCATTCAGTACTTC. Its translation: CASSFDRWREGIQYF.

The V call is TRBV5-1, the J call TRBJ1-2; D gene uncertain. CDR1 is SGHRS, CDR2 YFSETQ, per germline. The CDR3 sequence is 15 residues long. V was clipped by 0 bases and J by 6 bases, with 15 bases between them. CDR3 sequence (DNA): TGCGCCAGCAGCTTGGGCGGCAGACAAAGGGATGGCTACACCTTC. Residues: CASSLGGRQRDGYTF.

The V gene is TRBV12-3 or TRBV12-4, the J gene TRBJ2-3, with 7 bases identical to TRBD1. V lost 7 bases, J lost 2 bases, and 12 bases stayed unmatched. The CDR3 is made up of 16 amino acids. The CDR3 loop is CASTRTGVRSTDTQYF. CDR3 coding DNA: TGTGCCAGCACGAGAACAGGGGTCCGGTCCACAGATACGCAGTATTTT.

This clonotype was observed a handful of times. The V and J genes are TRBV3-1 and TRBJ1-5, with TRBD1 matching over 9 bases. Germline assignment: CDR1 LGHDT and CDR2 YNNKEL (reference sequence). The CDR3 loop spans 15 amino acids. The J segment lost 4 bases and the V segment lost 3 bases, leaving 4 bases of the junction unmatched. CDR3 DNA: TGTGCCAGCAGCCAGGGACAGGGAGGGAATCAGCCCCAGCATTTT. Translation gives CASSQGQGGNQPQHF.

The chain has TRBV11-2 and TRBJ1-4, with D possibly matching TRBD1 (6 bases). Trimming left V 8 bases short and J 5 bases short, with 12 bases between. Per germline, CDR1 SGHAT and CDR2 FQNNGV. The CDR3 is 13 amino acids. CDR3 loop: CASGRGRNEKLFF. The CDR3 bases are TGTGCCAGCGGAAGGGGGAGAAATGAAAAACTGTTTTTT.

V usage is TRBV10-3 and J usage is TRBJ2-7; TRBD1 matches at 8 bases. The CDR3 has 16 residues. V was pared by 3 bases and J by 1 base, with 8 bases of the junction left unmatched. Germline V gene sequence: CDR1 ENHRY, CDR2 SYGVKD. The CDR3 DNA reads as TGTGCCATCAGTGAAGTTGACAGGGGCCCTTCCTACGAGCAGTACTTC. It codes for CAISEVDRGPSYEQYF.